This T cell receptor beta chain emerged from a study of regulatory T cells in long-lasting Graves disease. Time point described: persistent/refractory GD, antithyroid drugs over 5 years with positive TRAb. Following extraction of RNA from PBMCs, that RNA was used to make the TCR library. With iRepertoire HTBI primers and Arm-PCR of CDR3 regions, TCR beta libraries were built. TCRdb independently ran MiXCR on the multiplex PCR reads; one entry per CDR3 protein. The sample lists more than 300,000 distinct CDR3 sequences; approximately 25% were seen once. Findings and caveats of the study: Newly diagnosed disease favored TRBV20-1 and TRBJ2-1 over persistent disease.

V was pared by 6 bases and J by 10 bases, with 15 bases of the junction left unmatched. The CDR3 is 15 residues long. Germline V gene data show CDR1 as MDHEN and CDR2 as SYDVKM. For this clonotype: The antigen is undetermined. A far larger clone differs by one base, so this is likely a read error.

The chain couples TRBV28 to TRBJ2-7; 10 bases agree with TRBD2. This receptor was identified in a woman between 35 and 50 years old with Graves disease. The material was peripheral blood mononuclear cells (PBMCs), obtained when the disease was refractory, from a patient treated with antithyroid drugs. The DNA of the CDR3 is TGTGCCAGCAGCCTCCTAGCGGGAGTTTCAGAGGCCCAGTACTTC. This gives the protein CASSLLAGVSEAQYF.